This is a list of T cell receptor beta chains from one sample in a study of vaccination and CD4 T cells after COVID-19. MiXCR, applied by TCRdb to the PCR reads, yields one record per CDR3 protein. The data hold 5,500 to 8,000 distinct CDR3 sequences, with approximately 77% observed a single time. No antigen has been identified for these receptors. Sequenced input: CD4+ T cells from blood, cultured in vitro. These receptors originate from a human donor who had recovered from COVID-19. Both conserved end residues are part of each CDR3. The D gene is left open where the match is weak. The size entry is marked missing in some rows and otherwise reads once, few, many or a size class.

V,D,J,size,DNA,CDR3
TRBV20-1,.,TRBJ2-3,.,TGCAGTGCTAGCAACGGCGGAGAGGTTTCAGATACGCAGTATTTT,CSASNGGEVSDTQYF
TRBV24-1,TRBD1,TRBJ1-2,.,TGTGCCACCAATCCGGGACAGGGGGCTTATGGCTACACCTTC,CATNPGQGAYGYTF
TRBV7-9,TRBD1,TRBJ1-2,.,TGTGCCAGCAGCGGACACGGGACAGTCCAAGGGGCAAACTATGGCTACACCTTC,CASSGHGTVQGANYGYTF
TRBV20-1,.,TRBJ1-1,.,TGCAGTGCTAGAGGGGCGAACACTGAAGCTTTCTTT,CSARGANTEAFF
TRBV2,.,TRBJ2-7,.,TGTGCCAGCAGTGGCCAACTCTACGAGCAGTACTTC,CASSGQLYEQYF
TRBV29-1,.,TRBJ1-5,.,TGCAGCGCCAGAGGGGGGACTAATCAGCCCCAGCATTTT,CSARGGTNQPQHF
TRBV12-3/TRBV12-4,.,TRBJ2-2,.,TGTGCCAGCAGTTTCCGGACTATTCGGAACACCGGGGAGCTGTTTTTT,CASSFRTIRNTGELFF
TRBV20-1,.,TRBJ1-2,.,TGCAGTGCTAGAAACAGGGCTGGCTACACCTTC,CSARNRAGYTF
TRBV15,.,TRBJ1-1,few,TGTGCCACCAGCAGAGATCCTCTAGGGAACACTGAAGCTTTCTTT,CATSRDPLGNTEAFF
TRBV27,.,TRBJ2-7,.,TGTGCCAGCAGGCTCGGACCCGCTCACTACGAGCAGTACTTC,CASRLGPAHYEQYF
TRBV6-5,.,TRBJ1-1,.,TGTGCCAGCAGTTACTCTCCGGGTAACACTGAAGCTTTCTTT,CASSYSPGNTEAFF
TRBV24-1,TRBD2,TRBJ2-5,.,TGTGCCACCAGTGATTTTACTAGCGGGAGGGCCGGAGAGACCCAGTACTTC,CATSDFTSGRAGETQYF
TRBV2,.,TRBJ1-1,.,TGTGCCAGCAACAGGAGGAACACTGAAGCTTTCTTT,CASNRRNTEAFF
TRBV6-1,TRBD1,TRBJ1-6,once,TGTGCCAGCAGTGGACAGGGGTATAATTCACCCCTCCACTTT,CASSGQGYNSPLHF
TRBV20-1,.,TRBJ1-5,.,TGCAGTGCTAGAGAACTGGGTACAGGGAATCAGCCCCAGCATTTT,CSARELGTGNQPQHF
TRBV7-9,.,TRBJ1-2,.,TGTGCCAGCAGCTCTGACTGGTTAGCTAACTATGGCTACACCTTC,CASSSDWLANYGYTF
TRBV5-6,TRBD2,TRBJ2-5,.,TGTGCCAGCAGCTTGCCGGGACTAGCGGGGGGCGGGGGGAGAGAGACCCAGTACTTC,CASSLPGLAGGGGRETQYF
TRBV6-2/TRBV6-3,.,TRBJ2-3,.,TGTGCCAGCAGTACCCGCCGACGAGGTAGCACAGATACGCAGTATTTT,CASSTRRRGSTDTQYF
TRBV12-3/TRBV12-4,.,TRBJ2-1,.,TGTGCCAGCAGGAGATGGGGGGGCACTGGGCAGTTCTTC,CASRRWGGTGQFF
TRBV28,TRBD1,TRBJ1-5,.,TGTGCCAGCAGTTTTCGCAGGGGGCTCGGCAATCAGCCCCAGCATTTT,CASSFRRGLGNQPQHF
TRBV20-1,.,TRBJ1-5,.,TGCAGTTCAGGGGTAAGCAATCAGCCCCAGCATTTT,CSSGVSNQPQHF
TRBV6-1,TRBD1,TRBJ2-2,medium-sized,TGTGCCAGCAACAGGGGATCGAACACCGGGGAGCTGTTTTTT,CASNRGSNTGELFF
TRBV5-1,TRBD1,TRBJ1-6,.,TGCGCCAGCAGCTTGGGGGGCCGGGGACAGGCTTTGCCACCCCTCCACTTT,CASSLGGRGQALPPLHF
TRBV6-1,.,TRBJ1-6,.,TGTGCCAGCAGTGAGGCGGGGGCCCTCCACTTT,CASSEAGALHF
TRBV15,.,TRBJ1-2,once,TGTGCCACCAGCAGAGGGGGCAGCGCTAACTATGGCTACACCTTC,CATSRGGSANYGYTF
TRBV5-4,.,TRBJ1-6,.,TGTGCCAGCAGCCGAGGACAAGGGGCCTCCTATAATTCACCCCTCCACTTT,CASSRGQGASYNSPLHF
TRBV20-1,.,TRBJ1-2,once,TGCAGTGCAAAAAGGGGGGGACAAACCGGCTACACCTTC,CSAKRGGQTGYTF
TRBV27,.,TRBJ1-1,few,TGTGCCAGCAGTTTCTCTGGCTGGAACACTGAAGCTTTCTTT,CASSFSGWNTEAFF
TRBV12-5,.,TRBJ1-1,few,TGTGCTAGTGGTTTGGGCGAGCGCGAGGGAAGGAGGACTGAAGCTTTCTTT,CASGLGEREGRRTEAFF
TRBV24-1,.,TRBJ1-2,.,TGTGCCACCAGTGATCCCCAGACCGGACTTCGAGGCTACACCTTC,CATSDPQTGLRGYTF
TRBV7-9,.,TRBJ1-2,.,TGTGCCAGCAGCTTATCTGGAGGGATAGCTAACTATGGCTACACCTTC,CASSLSGGIANYGYTF
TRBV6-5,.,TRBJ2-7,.,TGTGCCAGCAGTTACTCGATCAATGGCCTCCAAGCGCATCAGTACTTC,CASSYSINGLQAHQYF
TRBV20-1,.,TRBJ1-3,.,TGCAGTACCACGATGGGGACTGGAAACACCATATATTTT,CSTTMGTGNTIYF
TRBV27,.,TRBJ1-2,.,TGTGCCAGCAGTTTAACCAGGGACCATGGCTACACCTTC,CASSLTRDHGYTF
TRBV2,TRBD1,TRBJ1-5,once,TGTGCCAGCAGTGAAGAGGGGGCGAGGAATCAGCCCCAGCATTTT,CASSEEGARNQPQHF
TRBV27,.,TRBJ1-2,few,TGTGCCAGCAGTTTCAGGGCAGGTTATGGCTACACCTTC,CASSFRAGYGYTF
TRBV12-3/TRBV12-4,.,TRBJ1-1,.,TGTGCCAGCAGGACAAGTGGTGAAGCTTTCTTT,CASRTSGEAFF
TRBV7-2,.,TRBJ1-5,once,TGTGCCAGCAGCTTAGGACAGATGAATCAGCCCCAGCATTTT,CASSLGQMNQPQHF
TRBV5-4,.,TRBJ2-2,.,TGTGCCAGCAGTGAGGGCAGAACGAACACCGGGGAGCTGTTTTTT,CASSEGRTNTGELFF
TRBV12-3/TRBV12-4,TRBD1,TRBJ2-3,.,TGTGCCAGCAGTTTAGCGTGGGACAGGGCTAGCACAGATACGCAGTATTTT,CASSLAWDRASTDTQYF
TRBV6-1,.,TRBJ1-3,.,TGTGCCAGCAGTCTTTGGACACCAGCTGGAAACACCATATATTTT,CASSLWTPAGNTIYF
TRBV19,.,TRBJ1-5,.,TGTGCCAGTAGTTCCCCGGGGGGGGTCAGGCAGCCCCAGCATTTT,CASSSPGGVRQPQHF
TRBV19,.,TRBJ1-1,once,TGTGCCAGTAGTATAGGTTGGGTAAAGGACACTGAAGCTTTCTTT,CASSIGWVKDTEAFF
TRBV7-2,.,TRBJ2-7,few,TGTGCCAGCAGCTCGGACGCTACTCAGCAGTACTTC,CASSSDATQQYF
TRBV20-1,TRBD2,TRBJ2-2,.,TGCAGTGCTAGAGTGACTAGCGGGACAGGCGGGGAGCTGTTTTTT,CSARVTSGTGGELFF
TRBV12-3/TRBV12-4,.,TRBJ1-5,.,TGTGCCAGCAGTTTAGCGATGGGTTCCAATCAGCCCCAGCATTTT,CASSLAMGSNQPQHF
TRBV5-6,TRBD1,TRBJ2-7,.,TGTGCCAGCAGCTTGGAAGTGGCGACAGGGTATACCTACGAGCAGTACTTC,CASSLEVATGYTYEQYF
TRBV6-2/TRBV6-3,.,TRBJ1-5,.,TGTGCCAGCAGCTACAGGGTTCGCAATCAGCCCCAGCATTTT,CASSYRVRNQPQHF
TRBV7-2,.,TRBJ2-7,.,TGTGCCAGCAGTTCTAGCGCCTCCTACGAGCAGTACTTC,CASSSSASYEQYF
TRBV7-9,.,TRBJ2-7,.,TGTGCCAGCAGCCGTCAGACAGGCTCCTACGAGCAGTACTTC,CASSRQTGSYEQYF
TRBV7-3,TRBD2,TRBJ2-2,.,TGTGCCAGCAGCGCCGGGGGGGAGAACACCGGGGAGCTGTTTTTT,CASSAGGENTGELFF
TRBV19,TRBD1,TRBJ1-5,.,TGTGCCAGTAGTGCCATGATGACAGGGGATTTTCAGCCCCAGCATTTT,CASSAMMTGDFQPQHF
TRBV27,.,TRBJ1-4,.,TGTGCCAGCAGTATGGGGGGAGGTGAAAAACTGTTTTTT,CASSMGGGEKLFF
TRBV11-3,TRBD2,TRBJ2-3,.,TGTGCCAGCAGCTTATCGGCTAGCGGGGGCAGGAGCACAGATACGCAGTATTTT,CASSLSASGGRSTDTQYF
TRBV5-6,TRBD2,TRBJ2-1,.,TGTGCCAGCACCTGGCGCCGGGAGGGTGAGCAGTTCTTC,CASTWRREGEQFF
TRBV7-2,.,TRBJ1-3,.,TGTGCCAGCAGCCGAAACAGGGCAGCCATATATTTT,CASSRNRAAIYF